The entry below gives a single TCR beta chain sequence along with its context. Its antigen is not known. These data are taken from a study of cytomegalovirus exposure and HLA in healthy donors. Produced via immunoSEQ multiplex PCR; TCRdb's table is partial and in-frame only. Counted here are 80,000 to 95,000 clones, 80% to 95% occurring once; the ten biggest clones make up approximately 1.1%. Study findings and constraints: In a later analysis, first-cohort TCR clusters were found to tend to co-occur in the approximately 120 validation repertoires. There were around 160 TCR beta chains listed as cytomegalovirus-associated. Specificity of three CMV-associated chains for CMV antigens was verified in vitro.

V lost 8 bases, J lost 11 bases, and 11 bases stayed unmatched. The CDR3 contains 12 residues. In germline, CDR1 is SGHTA, CDR2 FQGNSA. From the 120-subject validation cohort, which was separate from the approximately 720-subject first cohort, the donors were drawn. Source material: PBMCs. The chain links TRBV7-2 to TRBJ2-7; 8 bases align to TRBD2. The TCR sequence derives from a woman in her twenties or thirties in good health and CMV-seropositive. CDR3 amino acids: CASRTSGWEEYF. DNA for the CDR3: TGTGCCAGCCGAACTAGCGGATGGGAGGAGTACTTC.